The 25 T cell receptor beta chains in this list originate from one sample, sequenced in a study of T cells in localized non-small cell lung cancer. Clones were read by immunoSEQ multiplex PCR, and TCRdb kept only the in-frame ones, dropping some. The table records about 59,000 clones, about nine tenths of them present only once. Sequences were derived from peripheral blood, sampled before any cancer treatment. The source of these receptors is a man between 40 and 70 years old with stage I lung adenocarcinoma.

V gene TRBV18 combines with J gene TRBJ1-4; 10 positions match TRBD1. This CDR3 comprises 14 residues. Per germline, CDR1 KGHSH and CDR2 LQKENI. V lost 3 bases and J lost 6; bases outside the gene matches: 1. The CDR3 loop reads CASSPGQGDEKLFF. DNA of the CDR3: TGTGCCAGCTCACCCGGACAGGGGGATGAAAAACTGTTTTTT.

This chain uses TRBV4-2 with TRBJ2-5; the match to TRBD1 covers 7 bases. Germline V gene sequence: CDR1 LGHNA, CDR2 YNFKEQ. V shed 5 bases, J shed 3 bases, and the junction held 0 bases outside the gene matches. CDR3 length equals 12 residues. The CDR3 bases are TGTGCCAGCAGCGACAGGGAAGAGACCCAGTACTTC. Protein product: CASSDREETQYF.

This chain links TRBV19 with TRBJ2-1; D ambiguous. The germline V gene has CDR1 LNHDA and CDR2 SQIVND (reference sequence). Trimming stripped 6 bases from V and 7 bases from J, with 19 bases between. The CDR3 is 15 residues long. DNA of the CDR3: TGTGCCAGTAGCCGCCTTGGGAACGGCCTAAATGAGCAGTTCTTC. Its translation: CASSRLGNGLNEQFF.

The chain couples TRBV10-2 to TRBJ2-1; TRBD2 agrees at 15 bases. The V and J ends lost 5 bases and 5 bases, in that order; junction bases with no gene match: 10. The CDR3 extends over 18 amino acids. CDR1 is WSHSY and CDR2 is SAAADI in the germline V gene. The chain's CDR3 is CASSYGLAGGPGNNEQFF. The CDR3 nucleotides are TGCGCCAGCAGTTATGGACTAGCGGGAGGGCCGGGGAACAATGAGCAGTTCTTC.

The chain recombines TRBV6-1 with TRBJ2-4; TRBD1 matches 9 bases. This CDR3 has 17 residues. Germline V gene lookup returns CDR1 MNHNS and CDR2 SASEGT. V shed 1 base and J 9 bases; nucleotides not matched to a gene: 13. CDR3 nucleotide sequence: TGTGCCAGCAGTGAAGGAGGGGTAGGGACAGGGAGACTCATTCAGTACTTC. Translating it yields CASSEGGVGTGRLIQYF.

The chain carries TRBV9 and TRBJ1-2; D possibly corresponds to TRBD1 (5 bases). The V gene lost 1 base and the J gene lost 4 bases, with 11 bases spanning the gap. CDR1 SGDLS and CDR2 YYNGEE come from the germline V gene. The CDR3 runs 14 residues. CDR3 loop: CASSVNRNSYGYTF. CDR3 nucleotides: TGTGCCAGCAGCGTAAACAGGAACTCCTATGGCTACACCTTC.

The V call is TRBV7-8, the J call TRBJ2-1; TRBD1 agrees at 7 bases. V lost 3 bases, J lost 1 base, and 3 bases stayed unmatched. CDR1 is SGHVS and CDR2 is FQNEAQ in the germline V gene. The CDR3 sequence is 15 residues long. CDR3 sequence reads: CASSFRQGSYNEQFF. CDR3 in DNA: TGTGCCAGCAGCTTCCGACAGGGATCCTACAATGAGCAGTTCTTC. Complete variable domain (other parts from reference TRBV7-8 and TRBJ2-1): GAGVSQSPRYKVAKRGQDVALRCDPISGHVSLFWYQQALGQGPEFLTYFQNEAQLDKSGLPSDRFFAERPEGSVSTLKIQRTQQEDSAVYLCASSFRQGSYNEQFFGPGTRLTVL.

This sequence joins TRBV6-4 and TRBJ2-7, with D perhaps matching TRBD1 (5 bases). Germline CDR1 reads MRHNA; CDR2 reads SNTAGT. The CDR3 has 12 residues. With 7 bases removed from V and 3 bases from J, the gap between germline ends came to 10 bases. The CDR3 DNA is TGTGCCAGCACGCGACAGCGCTACGAGCAGTACTTC. Translated, it gives CASTRQRYEQYF.

The V gene is TRBV14, the J gene TRBJ1-3; no firm D call. This CDR3 spans 15 amino acids. V was pared by 1 base and J by 0 bases, with 7 bases between. The germline gives CDR1 SGHDN, CDR2 FVKESK. The CDR3 DNA reads TGTGCCAGCAGCCAAGGTCTATACTCTGGAAACACCATATATTTT. This gives the protein CASSQGLYSGNTIYF.

The V and J genes are TRBV9 and TRBJ1-1; D is possibly TRBD1 (5 bases). The CDR3 contains 15 residues. The V gene's germline CDR1 is SGDLS and CDR2 YYNGEE. The V end lost 1 base, the J end lost 1 base, and 11 bases lay between the germline ends. This CDR3 is CASSVLGQGNTEAFF. The CDR3, as DNA: TGTGCCAGCAGCGTATTGGGGCAGGGGAACACTGAAGCTTTCTTT.

The V and J genes are TRBV21-1 and TRBJ2-3; the D call in the table, TRBD1, was not verified against the DNA. TRBV21-1 is labeled a pseudogene. This CDR3 region has 14 residues. CDR3 loop: CASKYRGRTDTQYF. For the CDR3, the DNA is TGTGCCAGCAAATACAGGGGGCGCACAGATACGCAGTATTTT.

V gene TRBV5-1 combines with J gene TRBJ2-5; D is unclear. From germline, CDR1 is SGHRS and CDR2 YFSETQ. This CDR3 is 15 amino acids long. V shed 1 base and J shed 4 bases, with 14 bases lying between them. In DNA, the CDR3 is TGCGCCAGCAGCTTGTTGCGGATAGGCGGAGAGACCCAGTACTTC. Its translation is CASSLLRIGGETQYF.

This clone came up once. J is TRBJ2-7 and V is TRBV4-2; 11 positions match TRBD1. The CDR3 totals 16 residues. V lost 0 bases, J lost 3 bases, and 4 bases stayed unmatched. Germline V gives CDR1 LGHNA, CDR2 YNFKEQ. CDR3 loop: CASSQETGTGGYEQYF. CDR3 DNA: TGTGCCAGCAGCCAAGAGACCGGGACAGGGGGCTACGAGCAGTACTTC.

This chain joins TRBV5-1 and TRBJ2-5, with D tentatively TRBD1 (6 bases). The germline CDR1 and CDR2 sequences are SGHRS and YFSETQ. V was trimmed by 6 bases and J by 4 bases, leaving 13 bases between them. The CDR3 is 13 amino acids. In nucleotides, the CDR3 is TGCGCCAGCAAGACAGGACCTTTAGAGACCCAGTACTTC. Translation gives CASKTGPLETQYF.

The J gene is TRBJ2-7, the V gene TRBV5-4; 7 bases map to TRBD2. V lost 4 bases to trimming and J lost 3 bases; unmatched junction nucleotides: 10. This CDR3 region has 15 residues. The germline CDR1 and CDR2 sequences are SGHNT and YYREEE (reference sequence). The CDR3 region is CASSPGGGSGYEQYF. The DNA for the CDR3 is TGTGCCAGCAGCCCGGGGGGAGGGAGTGGCTACGAGCAGTACTTC. The full variable domain, rest sourced from reference TRBV5-4 and TRBJ2-7, is ETGVTQSPTHLIKTRGQQVTLRCSSQSGHNTVSWYQQALGQGPQFIFQYYREEENGRGNFPPRFSGLQFPNYSSELNVNALELDDSALYLCASSPGGGSGYEQYFGPGTRLTVT.

The chain links TRBV6-5 to TRBJ2-1; possible D gene TRBD1, 6 bases. CDR3 length: 16 residues. Deletions cut 2 bases from V and 7 bases from J, with 18 bases between. CDR1 is MNHEY and CDR2 is SVGAGI in the germline V gene. CDR3 in amino acids: CASSYPTGVFGNEQFF. Written as DNA, the CDR3 is TGTGCCAGCAGTTACCCGACAGGTGTCTTTGGGAATGAGCAGTTCTTC.

This chain connects TRBV14 to TRBJ2-1; D gene unclear. Trimming shortened V by 4 bases and J by 4 bases, and 8 bases separated the two germline ends. From germline, CDR1 is SGHDN and CDR2 FVKESK. There are 13 residues in the CDR3. The CDR3 nucleotides read TGTGCCAGCAGCCCCTGGGGATACAATGAGCAGTTCTTC. Its protein is CASSPWGYNEQFF. Full variable domain (missing parts from reference TRBV14 and TRBJ2-1): EAGVTQFPSHSVIEKGQTVTLRCDPISGHDNLYWYRRVMGKEIKFLLHFVKESKQDESGMPNNRFLAERTGGTYSTLKVQPAELEDSGVYFCASSPWGYNEQFFGPGTRLTVL.

This chain links TRBV7-2 with TRBJ2-6, with D possibly matching TRBD1 (6 bases). Between the trimmed V and J ends, which lost 5 bases and 0 bases, there was a span of 17 bases. In germline, CDR1 is SGHTA, CDR2 FQGNSA. The CDR3 sequence is 18 residues long. The CDR3 here is CASSPISGTSSGANVLTF. DNA for the CDR3: TGTGCCAGCAGCCCAATCAGTGGGACAAGCTCTGGGGCCAACGTCCTGACTTTC.

The sample holds one count of this clone. The rearrangement links TRBV30 to TRBJ2-7, with 12 positions matching TRBD2. This CDR3 has 13 amino acids. Germline assignment: CDR1 GTSNPN and CDR2 SVGIG (reference sequence). V was clipped by 6 bases and J by 3 bases; unmatched bases: 3. The CDR3 DNA reads TGTGCCTGTAGACTAGCGGGAGACTACGAGCAGTACTTC. It codes for CACRLAGDYEQYF.

The chain is built from TRBV6-1 and TRBJ1-1; D is possibly TRBD1 (5 bases). From germline, CDR1 is MNHNS and CDR2 SASEGT. Trimming shortened V by 2 bases and J by 7 bases, and 14 bases separated the two germline ends. The CDR3 length is 14 residues. CDR3 sequence (DNA): TGTGCCAGCAGTGAAAATCTCGGGCAGGGTGAAGCTTTCTTT. The encoded protein is CASSENLGQGEAFF.

The rearrangement joins TRBV19 to TRBJ1-1; D is possibly TRBD1 (6 bases). V lost 2 bases and J lost 1, with 11 bases in between. Germline lookup yields CDR1 LNHDA and CDR2 SQIVND (reference sequence). This CDR3 contains 15 residues. The CDR3 sequence is CASSILNRENTEAFF. The CDR3 region has the DNA TGTGCCAGTAGTATACTTAACAGGGAGAACACTGAAGCTTTCTTT. Full variable domain (remainder filled in from reference TRBV19 and TRBJ1-1): DGGITQSPKYLFRKEGQNVTLSCEQNLNHDAMYWYRQDPGQGLRLIYYSQIVNDFQKGDIAEGYSVSREKKESFPLTVTSAQKNPTAFYLCASSILNRENTEAFFGQGTRLTVV.

The rearrangement uses TRBV27 and TRBJ2-7, with D unclear. V lost 5 bases and J lost 3, with 11 bases in between. Per germline, CDR1 MNHEY and CDR2 SMNVEV (reference sequence). There are 13 residues in the CDR3. The CDR3 spells CASSPRTVYEQYF. The CDR3 DNA is TGTGCCAGCAGTCCTCGCACGGTCTACGAGCAGTACTTC.

V gene TRBV6-1 combines with J gene TRBJ2-1; 12 nucleotides line up with TRBD2. There are 15 residues in the CDR3. Per the germline V gene, CDR1 is MNHNS and CDR2 is SASEGT. V trimming: 4 bases; J trimming: 8 bases; junction bases outside the gene matches: 6. CDR3 loop: CASSALAGGNDEQFF. CDR3 nucleotide sequence: TGTGCCAGCAGTGCACTAGCGGGAGGTAACGATGAGCAGTTCTTC.

V and J are TRBV7-2 and TRBJ2-2, with 8 bases that match TRBD1. The CDR3 runs to 15 residues. Trimming at V came to 6 bases and at J to 3 bases, leaving 6 bases not matched to a gene. Per germline, CDR1 SGHTA and CDR2 FQGNSA. The CDR3 sequence: CASRLGQADTGELFF. The CDR3 coding sequence is TGTGCCAGCAGGCTGGGACAGGCCGACACCGGGGAGCTGTTTTTT.

The V gene is TRBV6-6, the J gene TRBJ2-1, with TRBD2 identical over 9 bases. V gave up 0 bases and J gave up 12 bases; unmatched junction bases: 12. The CDR3 extends over 16 amino acids. The germline CDR1 and CDR2 sequences are MNHNY and SVGAGI (reference sequence). The CDR3 nucleotides read TGTGCCAGCAGTTACTCGAATAGCGGGAGAGTAGGTGGGCAGTTCTTC. This codes for CASSYSNSGRVGGQFF.